This is a list of T cell receptor beta chains from one sample in a study of T cells after yellow fever vaccination. In TCRdb, the 5' RACE reads were re-called with MiXCR into one record per CDR3 protein. The sample lists under 150,000 distinct CDR3 sequences, 7% to 9% occurring once. This specimen consisted of CD4+ T cells sorted from PBMCs, obtained 5 days after the yellow fever booster vaccination. The receptors stem from a man aged 25 to 45 who received the YFV17D yellow fever vaccine. Both conserved end residues are part of each CDR3. A D gene is named only where the DNA matches it firmly. Where a row states a size, it is once, few, many or the class of an expanded clone; other rows omit it.

size: many
V: TRBV12-3/TRBV12-4
D: TRBD1
J: TRBJ2-5
DNA: TGTGCCAGCAGTTGGGGACAGGGGCTGGAGACCCAGTACTTC
CDR3: CASSWGQGLETQYF

size: many
V: TRBV11-2
D: .
J: TRBJ2-1
DNA: TGTGCCAGCAGCCCAGATGGGCCTTTAAATGAGCAGTTCTTC
CDR3: CASSPDGPLNEQFF

size: many
V: TRBV29-1
D: TRBD1
J: TRBJ2-5
DNA: TGCAGCGTTGCGACAGGGGCAGAGACCCAGTACTTC
CDR3: CSVATGAETQYF

size: many
V: TRBV28
D: .
J: TRBJ1-2
DNA: TGTGCCAGCAGAGTGGGATATGACTCTTATGGCTACACCTTC
CDR3: CASRVGYDSYGYTF

size: many
V: TRBV5-5
D: .
J: TRBJ2-7
DNA: TGTGCCAGCAGCAGATTAATAAGGACCGACGAGCAGTACTTC
CDR3: CASSRLIRTDEQYF

size: few
V: TRBV20-1
D: .
J: TRBJ1-2
DNA: TGCAGTGCTACCCCGGGGATCTATGGCTACACCTTC
CDR3: CSATPGIYGYTF

size: many
V: TRBV12-3/TRBV12-4
D: .
J: TRBJ2-5
DNA: TGTGCCAGCAGCTACACTATCCAAGAGACCCAGTACTTC
CDR3: CASSYTIQETQYF

size: .
V: TRBV5-4
D: .
J: TRBJ2-1
DNA: TGTGCCAGCAGTCCGGGCCCCGTCGGAATGCAGTTCTTC
CDR3: CASSPGPVGMQFF

size: .
V: TRBV5-5
D: .
J: TRBJ1-2
DNA: TGTGCCAGCAGCTTGGTGTGGGCAAACTATGGCTACACCTTC
CDR3: CASSLVWANYGYTF

size: many
V: TRBV27
D: .
J: TRBJ2-7
DNA: TGTGCCAGCAGCCGGGAGCCTCGATATGGGGAGCAGTACTTC
CDR3: CASSREPRYGEQYF

size: many
V: TRBV4-3
D: TRBD2
J: TRBJ2-5
DNA: TGCGCCAGCAGCCTGGGACTAGCGGCAGAGACCCAGTACTTC
CDR3: CASSLGLAAETQYF

size: many
V: TRBV15
D: TRBD2
J: TRBJ2-1
DNA: TGTGCCACCAGGAGCCTTTCTAGCGGGGGGTACAATGAGCAGTTCTTC
CDR3: CATRSLSSGGYNEQFF

size: many
V: TRBV20-1
D: TRBD1
J: TRBJ2-5
DNA: TGCAGTGCTGGAGGACAGGGGAGGGGAGGCAGAGAGACCCAGTACTTC
CDR3: CSAGGQGRGGRETQYF

size: many
V: TRBV5-1
D: .
J: TRBJ2-3
DNA: TGCGCCAGCAGCTTGGACGTCGGGATCACGCAGTATTTT
CDR3: CASSLDVGITQYF

size: .
V: TRBV5-1
D: .
J: TRBJ1-5
DNA: TGCGCCAGCAGCACTGGAATGGGCGGCAATCAGCCCCAGCATTTT
CDR3: CASSTGMGGNQPQHF

size: many
V: TRBV12-3/TRBV12-4
D: .
J: TRBJ2-5
DNA: TGTGCCAGCAGTTTAAGCACTGGAGAGACCCAGTACTTC
CDR3: CASSLSTGETQYF

size: many
V: TRBV18
D: .
J: TRBJ2-1
DNA: TGTGCCAGCTCACCGTGGACAGACAATGAGCAGTTCTTC
CDR3: CASSPWTDNEQFF

size: many
V: TRBV25-1
D: TRBD1
J: TRBJ1-2
DNA: TGTGCCAGCAGTAACTGGGACAGTCTCTCGGGAGCTAACTATGGCTACACCTTC
CDR3: CASSNWDSLSGANYGYTF

size: many
V: TRBV12-3/TRBV12-4
D: .
J: TRBJ2-2
DNA: TGTGCCAGCAGCCACATGACGAACACCGGGGAGCTGTTTTTT
CDR3: CASSHMTNTGELFF

size: many
V: TRBV20-1
D: TRBD1
J: TRBJ1-6
DNA: TGCAGTGCTAGCTCGGGACAGTATAATTCACCCCTCCACTTT
CDR3: CSASSGQYNSPLHF

size: many
V: TRBV5-1
D: .
J: TRBJ2-5
DNA: TGCGCCAGCACGGCGGACAGACAAGAGACCCAGTACTTC
CDR3: CASTADRQETQYF

size: .
V: TRBV3-1
D: .
J: TRBJ2-3
DNA: TGTGCCAGCAGCAACCAGGGCCTTTGCACAGATACGCAGTATTTT
CDR3: CASSNQGLCTDTQYF

size: many
V: TRBV20-1
D: TRBD2
J: TRBJ2-1
DNA: TGCAGTACGATAAAAAGACTAGCGACAGCCTACAATGAGCAGTTCTTC
CDR3: CSTIKRLATAYNEQFF

size: many
V: TRBV20-1
D: TRBD2
J: TRBJ2-2
DNA: TGCAGTGCTAGAGACGGGGGAGCGAGCGGGGACGGGGAGCTGTTTTTT
CDR3: CSARDGGASGDGELFF

size: many
V: TRBV7-2
D: .
J: TRBJ2-7
DNA: TGTGCCAGCAGCTTTAGTCGCTACGAGCAGTACTTC
CDR3: CASSFSRYEQYF

size: many
V: TRBV5-1
D: .
J: TRBJ2-5
DNA: TGCGCCAGCTGGGGAGCGGCCCAAGAGACCCAGTACTTC
CDR3: CASWGAAQETQYF

size: few
V: TRBV27
D: .
J: TRBJ2-7
DNA: TGTGCCAGCACAGACCTGGGGAGCCCCTACGAGCAGTACTTC
CDR3: CASTDLGSPYEQYF

size: many
V: TRBV27
D: .
J: TRBJ1-2
DNA: TGTGCCAGCAGTTTTGGCCGGGGTAACTATGGCTACACCTTC
CDR3: CASSFGRGNYGYTF